These 17 T cell receptor beta chains were sequenced from one sample in a study of cytomegalovirus exposure and HLA in healthy donors. Sequencing was performed with immunoSEQ multiplex PCR; in TCRdb, only in-frame clones are kept and a portion is missing. The table has fewer than 120,000 clones, more than 70% seen once. Sequenced: PBMCs. The receptor source for this set is a woman between 18 and 29 years old in good health and CMV-seronegative.

The rearrangement joins TRBV6-5 to TRBJ1-5; TRBD1 might be the D (6 bases). V lost 5 bases and J lost 0, with 11 bases in between. Germline CDR1 and CDR2: MNHEY and SVGAGI. The CDR3 consists of 15 residues. CDR3 residues: CASSRGQYSNQPQHF. CDR3 nucleotide sequence: TGTGCCAGCAGTCGGGGACAATATAGCAATCAGCCCCAGCATTTT.

The chain combines TRBV15 with TRBJ2-7; TRBD2 matches 10 bases. This CDR3 spans 17 amino acids. The germline V gene encodes CDR1 LNHNV and CDR2 YYDKDF (reference sequence). Germline trimming cut 2 bases from V and 2 bases from J; bases unmatched to any gene: 9. The CDR3 is CATSRSSLGTSAYEQYF. For the CDR3, the DNA is TGTGCCACCAGCAGATCAAGTCTTGGGACTAGCGCCTACGAGCAGTACTTC.

The CDR3: CASSLGFGDRFF. Written as DNA, the CDR3 is TGTGCCAGCAGCTTGGGGTTCGGGGACAGGTTTTTT. This chain connects TRBV7-8 to TRBJ1-4, with TRBD1 identical over 7 bases. The CDR3 contains 12 residues. The ends lost 3 bases at V and 16 bases at J; junction bases unmatched: 8. Germline V gene data show CDR1 as SGHVS and CDR2 as FQNEAQ.

The rearrangement joins TRBV6-5 to TRBJ2-7; 7 bases are shared with TRBD2. The germline V gene has CDR1 MNHEY and CDR2 SVGAGI. J lost 5 bases, V lost 2 bases, and 6 bases had no gene match. The CDR3 spans 14 residues. CDR3 region: CASSYGGSRNEQYF. CDR3 DNA sequence: TGTGCCAGCAGTTACGGCGGGAGCAGGAACGAGCAGTACTTC.

The chain is built from TRBV28 and TRBJ2-5, with D tentatively TRBD2 (5 bases). V shed 2 bases and J shed 2 bases, with 12 bases lying between them. The CDR3 consists of 15 residues. CDR1 MDHEN and CDR2 SYDVKM come from the germline V gene. The CDR3 DNA follows: TGTGCCAGCAGTTTACTTACCGGGAATCAAGAGACCCAGTACTTC. Protein product: CASSLLTGNQETQYF. Complete variable domain (other parts from reference TRBV28 and TRBJ2-5): DVKVTQSSRYLVKRTGEKVFLECVQDMDHENMFWYRQDPGLGLRLIYFSYDVKMKEKGDIPEGYSVSREKKERFSLILESASTNQTSMYLCASSLLTGNQETQYFGPGTRLLVL.

The chain carries TRBV4-2 and TRBJ2-1; 10 bases agree with TRBD2. This CDR3 spans 16 amino acids. The J segment lost 6 bases and the V segment lost 0 bases, leaving 5 bases of the junction unmatched. Germline V gives CDR1 LGHNA, CDR2 YNFKEQ. CDR3 loop: CASSQDPSGRGNEQFF. The CDR3 DNA is TGTGCCAGCAGCCAAGACCCCAGCGGGAGGGGCAATGAGCAGTTCTTC.

The CDR3, as DNA: TGCAGCGCCCAACGGGGAACGGAAAAACTGTTTTTT. It codes for CSAQRGTEKLFF. The J gene is TRBJ1-4, the V gene TRBV29-1; D remains unclear. Germline CDR1 SQVTM, CDR2 ANQGSEA. V was cut by 7 bases and J by 8 bases, with 14 bases left in between. This CDR3 comprises 12 residues.

This clone has more than one count but fewer than ten. V gene TRBV19 combines with J gene TRBJ1-5; possibly TRBD1 for D (5 bases). The germline V gene has CDR1 LNHDA and CDR2 SQIVND (reference sequence). V lost 7 bases, J lost 7 bases, and 14 bases lay in between. The CDR3 consists of 13 residues. The CDR3 reads CASNDRHRQPQHF. As DNA, the CDR3 is TGTGCCAGTAATGACCGGCACAGGCAGCCCCAGCATTTT.

The V gene is TRBV4-2, the J gene TRBJ2-1, with 8 bases matching TRBD2. Germline CDR1 is LGHNA and CDR2 is YNFKEQ. This CDR3 region has 16 residues. J gave up 3 bases and V 0 bases, and 4 bases lay outside the gene matches. CDR3 DNA sequence: TGTGCCAGCAGCCAAGAAGCTAGCGGGCTCTACAATGAGCAGTTCTTC. Its translation: CASSQEASGLYNEQFF.

The gene calls are TRBV5-5 and TRBJ1-6; D is possibly TRBD1 (5 bases). CDR1 is SGHKS and CDR2 is YYEKEE in the germline V gene (reference sequence). This CDR3 has 16 amino acids. Trimming shortened V by 4 bases and J by 3 bases, and 14 bases separated the two germline ends. In DNA form, the CDR3 reads TGTGCCAGCAGCAGCCTTCAGGGTTACTATAATTCACCCCTCCACTTT. The encoded protein is CASSSLQGYYNSPLHF.

J is TRBJ2-3 and V is TRBV18, with TRBD1 matching over 7 bases. The germline gives CDR1 KGHSH, CDR2 LQKENI. V shed 1 base and J 0 bases; nucleotides not matched to a gene: 10. The CDR3 spans 18 residues. CDR3 DNA: TGTGCCAGCTCACCACGACGAGGGGGCTCGGTAAGCACAGATACGCAGTATTTT. Its protein product is CASSPRRGGSVSTDTQYF.

This chain joins TRBV28 and TRBJ2-3; 10 bases align to TRBD2. V shed 1 base, J shed 2 bases, and the junction held 3 bases outside the gene matches. Looked up from germline, CDR1 is MDHEN and CDR2 is SYDVKM. The CDR3 length is 16 residues. The CDR3 protein is CASSLSGLAVTDTQYF. In nucleotides, the CDR3 is TGTGCCAGCAGTTTATCTGGACTAGCGGTCACAGATACGCAGTATTTT. Full variable domain (remainder filled in from reference TRBV28 and TRBJ2-3): DVKVTQSSRYLVKRTGEKVFLECVQDMDHENMFWYRQDPGLGLRLIYFSYDVKMKEKGDIPEGYSVSREKKERFSLILESASTNQTSMYLCASSLSGLAVTDTQYFGPGTRLTVL.

The chain carries TRBV7-2 and TRBJ1-5; 7 bases are a match to TRBD1. V was pared by 5 bases and J by 5 bases, with 12 bases of the junction left unmatched. CDR3 length equals 16 residues. CDR1 is SGHTA and CDR2 is FQGNSA in the germline V gene. The CDR3 bases are TGTGCCAGCAGCCCAAAAAATCAGGGGGTTGATCAGCCCCAGCATTTT. The encoded protein is CASSPKNQGVDQPQHF.

The V and J genes are TRBV5-1 and TRBJ2-3, with 11 bases that match TRBD2. Unmatched junction bases numbered 4, after V lost 4 bases and J lost 0 bases. Germline-derived CDR1 and CDR2 are SGHRS and YFSETQ. The CDR3 length is 16 residues. The CDR3, as DNA: TGCGCCAGCAGCCAAGGGACTAGCGGCAGCACAGATACGCAGTATTTT. This sequence encodes CASSQGTSGSTDTQYF.

The chain carries TRBV5-1 and TRBJ1-2, with 8 nucleotides matching TRBD1. Germline V gene data show CDR1 as SGHRS and CDR2 as YFSETQ. The CDR3 sequence is 14 residues long. With 7 bases clipped from V and 7 bases from J, the junction kept 12 bases outside the gene matches. CDR3 sequence: CASAPMDREVGYTF. CDR3 nucleotide sequence: TGCGCCAGCGCACCTATGGACAGGGAGGTTGGCTACACCTTC.

This clone showed up just once. This rearrangement joins TRBV18 to TRBJ2-7, with no clear D. Germline CDR1 is KGHSH and CDR2 is LQKENI. This CDR3 is built from 15 residues. The V end lost 3 bases, the J end lost 3 bases, and 15 bases lay between the germline ends. For the CDR3, the DNA is TGTGCCAGCTCACCCCCATCCCCCTCCAGCTACGAGCAGTACTTC. This codes for CASSPPSPSSYEQYF.

The chain links TRBV9 to TRBJ2-3, with 7 bases matching TRBD1. The CDR3 is 14 residues long. The J segment lost 2 bases and the V segment lost 3 bases, leaving 3 bases of the junction unmatched. Per the germline V gene, CDR1 is SGDLS and CDR2 is YYNGEE. DNA for the CDR3: TGTGCCAGCAGCGGAGGACAGGTCACAGATACGCAGTATTTT. This codes for CASSGGQVTDTQYF.